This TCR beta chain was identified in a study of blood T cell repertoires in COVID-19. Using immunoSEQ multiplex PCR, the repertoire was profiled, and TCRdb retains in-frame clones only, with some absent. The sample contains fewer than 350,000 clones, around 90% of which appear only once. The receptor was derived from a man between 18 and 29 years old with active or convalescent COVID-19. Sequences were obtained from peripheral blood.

Here the CDR3 reads CASSQGGGGHEQYF. The CDR3 DNA reads TGTGCCAGCAGCCAAGGAGGTGGGGGCCACGAGCAGTACTTC. This chain joins TRBV3-1 (or the pseudogene TRBV3-2) and TRBJ2-7, with D possibly TRBD1 on 6 matching bases. V was cut by 1 base and J by 5 bases, with 12 bases left in between. CDR1 is LGHDT, CDR2 YNNKEL, per germline (reference sequence). The CDR3 is made up of 14 amino acids.